This T cell receptor beta chain was recorded in a study of T cells in Graves' hyperthyroidism and ophthalmopathy. Graves' hyperthyroidism qualified as stable when ophthalmopathy did not progress within 18 months. Amplified TCR beta CDR3 regions derived from RNA transcripts. Researchers ran a first-round RT-PCR on the TCR CDR3 using the HTBI primer set. TCRdb re-analysed the multiplex PCR reads in MiXCR, keeping a single row per CDR3 protein. The profile shows 600,000 to 800,000 distinct CDR3 sequences, approximately 36% of them singletons. This CDR3 spans 15 amino acids. V was trimmed by 5 bases and J by 5 bases, leaving 17 bases between them. Germline values: CDR1 SGHAT, CDR2 FQNNGV.

Sequenced sample: blood. The chain carries TRBV11-2 and TRBJ2-3; TRBD1 or TRBD2 may be the D gene (6 bases each). This clonotype originated in a woman in her thirties or forties with Graves' hyperthyroidism. CDR3 nucleotides: TGTGCCAGCAGCCCAAGCGGAGGGGGTATAGATACGCAGTATTTT. It translates to CASSPSGGGIDTQYF.